This TCR beta chain was captured by sequencing in a study of immune characterization of retroperitoneal liposarcoma. The CDR3 length is 15 residues. Germline V gene lookup returns CDR1 MNHGY and CDR2 SAAAGT. TCRdb re-analysed the PCR reads in MiXCR, keeping a single row per CDR3 protein. This table has around 12,000 distinct CDR3 sequences, approximately 50% appearing once. The sample was tumor tissue. The receptor comes from a female donor with retroperitoneal liposarcoma. This sequence joins TRBV6-8 and TRBJ2-3, with 9 bases matching TRBD1. The J call is in doubt because the DNA end fits TRBJ2-7 better. CDR3 sequence reads: CASRDRDRAHYEQYF. The DNA for the CDR3 is TGTGCCAGCAGAGATCGGGACAGGGCCCACTACGAGCAGTACTTC.